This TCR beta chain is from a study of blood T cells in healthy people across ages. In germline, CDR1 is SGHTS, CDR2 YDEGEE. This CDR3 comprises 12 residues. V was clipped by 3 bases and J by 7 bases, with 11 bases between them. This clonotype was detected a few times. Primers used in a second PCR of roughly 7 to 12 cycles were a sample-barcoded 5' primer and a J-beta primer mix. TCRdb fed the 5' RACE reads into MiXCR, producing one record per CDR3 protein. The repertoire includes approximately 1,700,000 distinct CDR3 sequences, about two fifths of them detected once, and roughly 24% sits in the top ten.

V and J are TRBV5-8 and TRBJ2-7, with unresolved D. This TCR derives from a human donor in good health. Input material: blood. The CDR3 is CASSWASGEQYF. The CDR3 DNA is TGTGCCAGCAGCTGGGCCTCTGGAGAGCAGTACTTC. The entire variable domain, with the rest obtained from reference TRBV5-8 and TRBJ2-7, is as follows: EAGVTQSPTHLIKTRGQQATLRCSPISGHTSVYWYQQALGLGLQFLLWYDEGEERNRGNFPPRFSGRQFPNYSSELNVNALELEDSALYLCASSWASGEQYFGPGTRLTVT.